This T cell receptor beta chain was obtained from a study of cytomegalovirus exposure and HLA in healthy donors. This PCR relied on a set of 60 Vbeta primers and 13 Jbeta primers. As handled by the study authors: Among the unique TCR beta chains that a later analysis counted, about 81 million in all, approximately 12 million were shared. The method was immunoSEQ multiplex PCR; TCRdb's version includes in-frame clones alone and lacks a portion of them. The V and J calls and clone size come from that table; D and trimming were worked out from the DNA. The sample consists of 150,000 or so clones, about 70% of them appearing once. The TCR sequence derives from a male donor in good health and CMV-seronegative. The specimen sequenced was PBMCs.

DNA for the CDR3: TGTGCCAGCAGTGACGCAGGGGGTAGAGAGACCCAGTACTTC. Amino acids: CASSDAGGRETQYF. The V call is TRBV25-1, the J call TRBJ2-5, with TRBD1 identical over 7 bases. Germline V lookup: CDR1 MGHDK, CDR2 SYGVNS. CDR3 length equals 14 residues. Germline trimming cut 3 bases from V and 4 bases from J; bases unmatched to any gene: 5.